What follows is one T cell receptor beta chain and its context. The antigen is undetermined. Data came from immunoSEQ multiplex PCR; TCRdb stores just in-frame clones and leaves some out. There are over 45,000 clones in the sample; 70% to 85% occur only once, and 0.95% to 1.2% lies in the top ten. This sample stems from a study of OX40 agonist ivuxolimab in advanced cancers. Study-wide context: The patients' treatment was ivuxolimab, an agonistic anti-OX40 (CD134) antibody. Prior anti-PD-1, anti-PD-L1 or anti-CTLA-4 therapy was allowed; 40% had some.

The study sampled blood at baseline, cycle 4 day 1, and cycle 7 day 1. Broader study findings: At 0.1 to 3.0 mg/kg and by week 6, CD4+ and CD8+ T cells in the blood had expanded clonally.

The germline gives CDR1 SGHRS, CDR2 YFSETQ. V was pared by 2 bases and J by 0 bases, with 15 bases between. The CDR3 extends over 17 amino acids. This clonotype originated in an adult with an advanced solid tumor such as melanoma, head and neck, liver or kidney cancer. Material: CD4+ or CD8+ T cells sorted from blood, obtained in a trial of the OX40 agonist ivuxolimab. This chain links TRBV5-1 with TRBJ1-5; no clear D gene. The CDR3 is CASSFTPSGHSNQPQHF. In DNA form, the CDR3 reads TGCGCCAGCAGCTTCACCCCGTCAGGCCATAGCAATCAGCCCCAGCATTTT.